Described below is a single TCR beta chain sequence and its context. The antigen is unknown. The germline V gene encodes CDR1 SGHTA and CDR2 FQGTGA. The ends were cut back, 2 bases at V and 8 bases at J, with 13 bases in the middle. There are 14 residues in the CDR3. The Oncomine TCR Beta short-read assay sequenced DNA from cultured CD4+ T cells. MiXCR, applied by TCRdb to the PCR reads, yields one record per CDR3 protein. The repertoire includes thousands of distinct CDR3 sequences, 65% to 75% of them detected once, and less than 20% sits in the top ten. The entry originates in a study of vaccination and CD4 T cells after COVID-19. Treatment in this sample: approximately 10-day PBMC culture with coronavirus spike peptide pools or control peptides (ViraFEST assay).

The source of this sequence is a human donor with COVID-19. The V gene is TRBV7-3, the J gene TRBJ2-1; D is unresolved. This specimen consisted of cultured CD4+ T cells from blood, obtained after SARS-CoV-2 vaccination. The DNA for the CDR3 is TGTGCCAGCAGCTTAGATTTGGGTTTTGATGAGCAGTTCTTC. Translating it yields CASSLDLGFDEQFF. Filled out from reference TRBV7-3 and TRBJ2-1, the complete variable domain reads GAGVSQTPSNKVTEKGKYVELRCDPISGHTALYWYRQSLGQGPEFLIYFQGTGAADDSGLPNDRFFAVRPEGSVSTLKIQRTERGDSAVYLCASSLDLGFDEQFFGPGTRLTVL.